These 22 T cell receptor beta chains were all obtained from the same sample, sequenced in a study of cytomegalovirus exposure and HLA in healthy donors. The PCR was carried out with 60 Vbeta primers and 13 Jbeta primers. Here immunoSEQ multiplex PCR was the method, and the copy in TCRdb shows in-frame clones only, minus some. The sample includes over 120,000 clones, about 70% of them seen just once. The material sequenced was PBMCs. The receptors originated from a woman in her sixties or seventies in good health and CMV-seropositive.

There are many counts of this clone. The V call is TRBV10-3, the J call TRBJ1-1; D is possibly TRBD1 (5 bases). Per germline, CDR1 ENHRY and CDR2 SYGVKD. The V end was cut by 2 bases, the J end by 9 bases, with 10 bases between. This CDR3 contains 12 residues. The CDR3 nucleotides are TGTGCCATCAGTGAGCTGGGGGGACAAGCTTTCTTT. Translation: CAISELGGQAFF.

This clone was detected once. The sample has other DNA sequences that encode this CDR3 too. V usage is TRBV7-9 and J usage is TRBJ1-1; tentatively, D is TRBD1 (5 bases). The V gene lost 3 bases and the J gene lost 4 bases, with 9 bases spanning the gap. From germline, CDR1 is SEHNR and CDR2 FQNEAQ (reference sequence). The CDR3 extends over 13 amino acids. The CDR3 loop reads CASSFGGSTEAFF. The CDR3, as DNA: TGTGCCAGCAGCTTCGGGGGGTCCACTGAAGCTTTCTTT.

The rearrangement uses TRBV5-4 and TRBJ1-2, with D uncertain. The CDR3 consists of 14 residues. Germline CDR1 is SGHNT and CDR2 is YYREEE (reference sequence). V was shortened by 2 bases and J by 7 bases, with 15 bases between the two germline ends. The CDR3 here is CASSLSVSQSGYTF. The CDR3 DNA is TGTGCCAGCAGCTTAAGCGTCAGCCAATCTGGCTACACCTTC.

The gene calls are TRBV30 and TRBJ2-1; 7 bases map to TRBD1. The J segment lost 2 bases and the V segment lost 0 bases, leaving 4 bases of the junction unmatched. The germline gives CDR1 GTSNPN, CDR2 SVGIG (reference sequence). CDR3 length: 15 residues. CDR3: CAWSVRGLPYNEQFF. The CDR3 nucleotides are TGTGCCTGGAGTGTAAGGGGGCTGCCCTACAATGAGCAGTTCTTC. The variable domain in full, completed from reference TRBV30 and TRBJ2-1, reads SQTIHQWPATLVQPVGSPLSLECTVEGTSNPNLYWYRQAAGRGLQLLFYSVGIGQISSEVPQNLSASRPQDRQFILSSKKLLLSDSGFYLCAWSVRGLPYNEQFFGPGTRLTVL.

Here the CDR3 reads CASSLDRPGETQYF. For the CDR3, the DNA is TGTGCCAGCAGCTTAGACAGACCGGGGGAGACCCAGTACTTC. The chain couples TRBV7-8 to TRBJ2-5; TRBD2 might be the D (5 bases). CDR1 and CDR2 from the germline V gene are SGHVS and FQNEAQ. The CDR3 is 14 amino acids. Trimming stripped 1 base from V and 5 bases from J, with 11 bases between.

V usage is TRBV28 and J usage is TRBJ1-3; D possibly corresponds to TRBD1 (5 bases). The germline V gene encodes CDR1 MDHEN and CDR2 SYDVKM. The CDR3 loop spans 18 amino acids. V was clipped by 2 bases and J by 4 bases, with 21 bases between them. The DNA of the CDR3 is TGTGCCAGCAGTTTAGCTTTGGGGAGGGGATCGTCGGGAAACACCATATATTTT. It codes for CASSLALGRGSSGNTIYF.

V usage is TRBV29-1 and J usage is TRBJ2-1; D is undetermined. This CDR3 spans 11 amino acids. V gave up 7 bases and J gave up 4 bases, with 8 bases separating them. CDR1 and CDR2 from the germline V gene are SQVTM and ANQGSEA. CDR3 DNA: TGCAGCGCCCAATCATACAATGAGCAGTTCTTC. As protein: CSAQSYNEQFF.

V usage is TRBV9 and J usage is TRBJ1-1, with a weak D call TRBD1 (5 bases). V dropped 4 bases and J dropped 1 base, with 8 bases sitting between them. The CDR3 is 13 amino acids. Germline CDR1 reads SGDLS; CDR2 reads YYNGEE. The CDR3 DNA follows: TGTGCCAGCAGCTTCGGACAGAACACTGAAGCTTTCTTT. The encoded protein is CASSFGQNTEAFF.

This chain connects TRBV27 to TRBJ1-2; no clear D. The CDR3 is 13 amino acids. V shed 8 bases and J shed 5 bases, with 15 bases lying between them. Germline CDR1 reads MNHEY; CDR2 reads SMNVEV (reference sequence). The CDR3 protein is CASSPTHDYGYTF. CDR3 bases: TGTGCCAGCTCCCCTACGCATGATTATGGCTACACCTTC.

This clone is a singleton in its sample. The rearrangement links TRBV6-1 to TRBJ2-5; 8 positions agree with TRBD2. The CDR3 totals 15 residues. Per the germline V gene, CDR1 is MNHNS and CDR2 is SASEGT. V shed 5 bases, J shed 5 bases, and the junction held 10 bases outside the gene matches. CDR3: CASSNDRGGRETQYF. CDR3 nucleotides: TGTGCCAGCAGTAACGACCGGGGGGGGCGGGAGACCCAGTACTTC.

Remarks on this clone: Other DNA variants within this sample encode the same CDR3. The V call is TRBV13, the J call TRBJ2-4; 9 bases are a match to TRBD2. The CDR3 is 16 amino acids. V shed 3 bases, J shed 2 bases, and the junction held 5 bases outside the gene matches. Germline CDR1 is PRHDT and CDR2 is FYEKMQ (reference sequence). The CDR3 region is CASSFRGRGTKNIQYF. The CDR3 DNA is TGTGCCAGCAGCTTTCGCGGGAGGGGTACCAAAAACATTCAGTACTTC.

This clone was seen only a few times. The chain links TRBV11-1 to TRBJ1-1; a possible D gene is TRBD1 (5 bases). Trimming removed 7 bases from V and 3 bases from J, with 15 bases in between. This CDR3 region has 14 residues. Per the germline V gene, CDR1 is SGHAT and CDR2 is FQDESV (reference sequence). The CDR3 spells CASTATGMDTEAFF. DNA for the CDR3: TGTGCCAGCACCGCTACAGGTATGGACACTGAAGCTTTCTTT.

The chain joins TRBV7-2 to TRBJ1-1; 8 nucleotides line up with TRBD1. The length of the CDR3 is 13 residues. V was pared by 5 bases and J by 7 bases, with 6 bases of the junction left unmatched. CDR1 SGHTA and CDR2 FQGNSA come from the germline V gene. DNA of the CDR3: TGTGCCAGCAGCCCAGACAGGGGATTTGAAGCTTTCTTT. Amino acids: CASSPDRGFEAFF.

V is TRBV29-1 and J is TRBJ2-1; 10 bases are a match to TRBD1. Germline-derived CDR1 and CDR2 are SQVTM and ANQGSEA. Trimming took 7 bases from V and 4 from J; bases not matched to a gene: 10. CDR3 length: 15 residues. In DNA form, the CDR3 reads TGCAGCGCCCCCGGCCGGACAGGGGGTTACAATGAGCAGTTCTTC. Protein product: CSAPGRTGGYNEQFF.

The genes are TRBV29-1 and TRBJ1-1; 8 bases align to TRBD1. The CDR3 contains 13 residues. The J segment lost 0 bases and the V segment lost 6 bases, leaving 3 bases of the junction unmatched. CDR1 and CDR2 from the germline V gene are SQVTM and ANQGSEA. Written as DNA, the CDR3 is TGCAGCGTCCACAGGGGGGTGAACACTGAAGCTTTCTTT. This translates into CSVHRGVNTEAFF.

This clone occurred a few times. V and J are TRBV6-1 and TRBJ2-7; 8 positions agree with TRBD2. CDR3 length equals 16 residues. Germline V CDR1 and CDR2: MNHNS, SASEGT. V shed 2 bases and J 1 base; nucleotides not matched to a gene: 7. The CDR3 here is CASSEFPSGPSYEQYF. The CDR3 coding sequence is TGTGCCAGCAGTGAATTTCCTAGCGGGCCTTCCTACGAGCAGTACTTC.

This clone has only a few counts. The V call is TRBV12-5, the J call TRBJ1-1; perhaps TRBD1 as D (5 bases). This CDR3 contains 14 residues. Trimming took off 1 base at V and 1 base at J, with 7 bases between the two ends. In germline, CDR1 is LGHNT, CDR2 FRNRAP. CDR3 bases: TGTGCTAGTGGTTTGGGGACAAAGAACACTGAAGCTTTCTTT. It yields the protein CASGLGTKNTEAFF.

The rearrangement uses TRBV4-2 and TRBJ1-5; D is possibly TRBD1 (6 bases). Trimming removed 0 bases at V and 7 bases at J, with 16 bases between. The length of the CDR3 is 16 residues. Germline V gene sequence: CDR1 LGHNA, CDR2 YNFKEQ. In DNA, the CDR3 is TGTGCCAGCAGCCAAGAGGCCCAGGGGTTGCAGCAGCCCCAGCATTTT. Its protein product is CASSQEAQGLQQPQHF.

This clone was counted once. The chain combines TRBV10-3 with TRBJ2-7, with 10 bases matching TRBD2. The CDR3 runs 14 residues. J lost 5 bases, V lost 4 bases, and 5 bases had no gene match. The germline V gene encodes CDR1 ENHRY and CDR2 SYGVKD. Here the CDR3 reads CAISVLAGADEQYF. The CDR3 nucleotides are TGTGCCATCAGTGTCCTAGCGGGAGCAGACGAGCAGTACTTC.

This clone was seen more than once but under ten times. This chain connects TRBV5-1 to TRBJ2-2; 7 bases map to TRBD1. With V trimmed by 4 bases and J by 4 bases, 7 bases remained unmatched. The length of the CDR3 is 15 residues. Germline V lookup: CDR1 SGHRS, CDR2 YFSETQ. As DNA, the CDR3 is TGCGCCAGCAGCCCGGGGACAGACTTCACCGGGGAGCTGTTTTTT. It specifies CASSPGTDFTGELFF.

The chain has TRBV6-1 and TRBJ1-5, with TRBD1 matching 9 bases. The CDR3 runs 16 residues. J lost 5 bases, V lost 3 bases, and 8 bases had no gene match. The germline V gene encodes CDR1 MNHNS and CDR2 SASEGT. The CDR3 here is CASSDGQGRIDQPQHF. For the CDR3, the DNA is TGTGCCAGCAGTGATGGACAGGGGCGGATAGATCAGCCCCAGCATTTT.

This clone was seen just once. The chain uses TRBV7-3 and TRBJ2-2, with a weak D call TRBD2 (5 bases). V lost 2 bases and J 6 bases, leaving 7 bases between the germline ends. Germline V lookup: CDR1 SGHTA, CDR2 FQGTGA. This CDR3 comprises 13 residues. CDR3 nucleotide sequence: TGTGCCAGCAGCTTAGAGGGCTCCGGGGAGCTGTTTTTT. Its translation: CASSLEGSGELFF.